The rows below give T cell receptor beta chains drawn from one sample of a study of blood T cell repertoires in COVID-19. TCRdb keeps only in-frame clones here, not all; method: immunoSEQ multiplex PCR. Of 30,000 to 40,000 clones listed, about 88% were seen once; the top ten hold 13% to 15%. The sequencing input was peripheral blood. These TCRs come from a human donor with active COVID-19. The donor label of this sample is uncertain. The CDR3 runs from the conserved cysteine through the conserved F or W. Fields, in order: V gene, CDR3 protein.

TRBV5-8,CASARVGELFF
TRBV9,CASSVDSQWLNEQYF
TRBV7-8,CASSATQGQGYNEQFF
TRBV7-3,CASSPSFRGLNYGYTF
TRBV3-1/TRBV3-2,CASSRQGPREQYF
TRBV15,CATSRVRGVGETQYF
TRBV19,CASTAGFYGYYGYTF
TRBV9,CASSFKGQGNTGELFF
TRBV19,CASSAAGASYNEQFF
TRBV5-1,CASSRTADGYTF
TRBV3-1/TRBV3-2,CASGQKDRMTGFSYEQYF